This TCR beta chain derives from a study of a mutant IDH1 vaccine in newly diagnosed glioma. Study-wide context: Beforehand, treatment had been radiotherapy, temozolomide, or both; the majority received both.

The table came from immunoSEQ multiplex PCR; TCRdb's copy has only in-frame clones and leaves some out. The profile shows around 25,000 clones, 79% of them singletons. In the case of this clone: Its antigen is unidentified.

Time point noted: week 5, during vaccination. Every vaccine dose comprised 300 ug of mutant IDH1 20-mer peptide plus topical imiquimod. New astrocytomas of WHO grade 3 or 4 that were IDH1-mutant and ATRX-lost were found in the donors. The V gene's germline CDR1 is ENHRY and CDR2 SYGVKD. The CDR3 covers 13 residues. The ends were cut back, 9 bases at V and 5 bases at J, with 16 bases in the middle. The chain recombines TRBV10-3 with TRBJ1-1; D unresolved. Sequenced material: PBMCs, taken from a glioma patient whose treatment included an IDH1 peptide vaccine. This TCR came from a man between 35 and 55 years old with glioma. Some clones in this sample may be carry-over from other donors' samples. The CDR3 nucleotides are TGTGCCATGACCCAAGACGGGAATACTGAAGCTTTCTTT. Protein: CAMTQDGNTEAFF.